This T cell receptor beta chain was sequenced during a study of T cell repertoires in cytomegalovirus infection. Germline V gene sequence: CDR1 SGHVT, CDR2 SQSDAQ. Trimming removed 5 bases from V and 4 bases from J; junction bases left unmatched: 3. The CDR3 has 15 residues. TCRdb analysed the reads with MiXCR anew, one entry per CDR3 protein. The sample holds some 400,000 distinct CDR3 sequences, about 33% seen once. The TCR was taken from a human donor in good health (CMV status not recorded). Some clones in this sample may be carry-over from other donors' samples. Source material: PBMCs. The chain joins TRBV7-4 to TRBJ2-1; 12 bases fit TRBD2. The CDR3 sequence is CASSKLAGGYNEQFF. The CDR3 DNA is TGTGCCAGCAGCAAACTAGCGGGGGGATACAATGAGCAGTTCTTC.